This T cell receptor beta chain appears in the sequencing data of a study of blood T cells in healthy people across ages. The study, taken as a whole, reports: With age, beta diversity per million T cells declined roughly linearly, significantly by 30 to 40.

PCR was performed a second time for roughly 7 to 12 cycles using a sample-barcoded 5' primer and a J-beta primer mix. Each of the cDNA molecules was tagged by a template-switch adaptor with 12 random nucleotides. TCRdb re-called the 5' RACE reads with MiXCR, one entry per CDR3 protein. The sample includes more than 750,000 distinct CDR3 sequences, 25% to 30% of them seen just once. Germline CDR1 and CDR2: SGDLS and YYNGEE. This CDR3 is 13 amino acids long. Trimming cost V 6 bases and J 5 bases; bases outside gene matches: 5. In the case of this clonotype: Its specificity is not known.

This sample was also put to use in a study of T cells of mothers and their children.

The chain combines TRBV9 with TRBJ2-3; 8 bases are a match to TRBD1. The TCR comes from a woman in her thirties or forties in good health. Sequencing used blood. CDR3: CASTRGTGDTQYF. CDR3 bases: TGTGCCAGCACCCGGGGGACAGGAGATACGCAGTATTTT.